This T cell receptor (beta chain) was retrieved from a study of blood T cell repertoires in COVID-19 (dated by TCRdb to the early 2020s). In terms of the full investigation: The collaborator samples originated in the United States, Italy and Spain and spanned the acute and convalescent phases of COVID-19. The material from the prospective study consisted of cDNA or gDNA derived from T cells, B-cell-depleted T cells, or PBMCs. Deeply sampled blood TCRbeta repertoires from subjects exposed to, actively infected with, or recovered from COVID-19 were included in the dataset. The repertoires were released in a freely available public database meant as a resource for research on the immune response to SARS-CoV-2. Samples came from the ongoing ImmuneRACE study (first 160 participants) plus 1,254 subjects from 6 global collaborators. A de-identified subject ID, COVID-19 status, age in years and sex were almost always included in the sample metadata. Where available, HLA class I and class II types were obtained from metadata supplied by the sample provider rather than from assay-based typing. Broad study findings and their caveats: Clinical and demographic metadata were provided uncurated, with the amount varying by source and participant.

One collaborating source in Seattle enrolled patients while the patients were actively infected and followed the patients over time throughout the course of disease. Whole blood was collected in K2EDTA tubes by collaborating institutions according to the institutions' own protocols. For TCRbeta analysis, collaborator samples were shipped as frozen whole blood, as isolated PBMCs, or as DNA extracted from either sample type. Details on this clone: Its antigen specificity is not known. The record has no base qualities; no much larger clone is one base away.

The immunoSEQ Assay, a bias-controlled multiplex PCR, was used to amplify TCRbeta CDR3 regions from genomic DNA. The paper's processing steps were these. The number of nucleated cells in each sample was estimated by amplification of reference gene primers within the assay. Sequence reads were collapsed and filtered to measure the absolute abundance of every unique TCRbeta CDR3 rearrangement. For each sample, productive Simpson clonality was calculated as the square root of Simpson's diversity index across productive rearrangements. The table comes from immuneACCESS by way of TCRdb, which keeps in-frame sequences with V and J called. Part of the clones is missing from these tables; in studies checked, under half for an unresolved V gene and the rest for unknown reasons. D and trimming were read from the DNA, whereas the V and J calls and clone size are those reported in that table. Counted in this sample were about 120,000 clones; roughly 86% of them appeared once. The ten most abundant clones make up 11% of the sample.

The germline V gene provides CDR1 ENHRY and CDR2 SYGVKD. The CDR3 covers 13 residues, taking in both the cysteine and the phenylalanine. Only CDR3 DNA remains: 39 bases, in frame from the first base. Sequenced: peripheral blood. This receptor was obtained from a woman in her 70s with COVID-19, enrolled during active disease. The receptor chain draws on TRBV10-3 and TRBJ2-7; 7 middle bases align to TRBD1. The bases are TGTGCGACCCAGTGGGGGCAGGGGGACGAGCAGTACTTC. Translated, it reads CATQWGQGDEQYF.